This T cell receptor beta chain comes out of a study of blood T cell repertoires in COVID-19. Study-wide context: The study drew acute and convalescent COVID-19 samples from the United States, Italy and Spain.

In this sample, this clone turned up once. Sequencing used immunoSEQ multiplex PCR; TCRdb keeps in-frame clones, though not all of them. The sample records approximately 210,000 clones, around 90% being singletons. The CDR3 contains 17 residues. V was shortened by 1 base and J by 0 bases, with 10 bases between the two germline ends. CDR1 is LNHNV and CDR2 is YYDKDF in the germline V gene (reference sequence). Participants' own reports of clinical history determined their cohort assignment. Sequenced input: PBMCs or T cells enriched from blood (not recorded which). The receptor was isolated from a woman aged 25 to 39 who had recovered from COVID-19. The rearrangement links TRBV15 to TRBJ2-6, with D possibly matching TRBD2 (5 bases). CDR3 in DNA: TGTGCCACCAGCAGAGGGCGGGTCACCTCTGGGGCCAACGTCCTGACTTTC. Amino acids: CATSRGRVTSGANVLTF.